This T cell receptor (beta chain) was sequenced during a study of blood T cell repertoires in COVID-19. Overall study: Sites across the United States, Italy and Spain contributed samples from acute and convalescent COVID-19. From T cells, B-cell-depleted T cells, or PBMCs came the material, which was cDNA or gDNA.

Authors' analysis steps: Amplification with reference gene primers provided the estimates of nucleated cell counts. Data came from immunoSEQ multiplex PCR; TCRdb stores just in-frame clones and leaves some out. From that table come the V and J calls and clone size; the DNA was used to work out D and trimming. The sample lists around 29,000 clones; 85% were seen once. Material for sequencing was peripheral blood. The sequence came from a woman aged 55-75 years with active COVID-19.

CDR3 amino acids: CASSEDRAGGYTF. CDR3 DNA: TGCGCCAGCAGTGAAGACAGGGCGGGTGGCTACACCTTC. The chain recombines TRBV10-1 with TRBJ1-2, with 7 nucleotides matching TRBD1. The CDR3 runs to 13 residues. Germline values: CDR1 WNHNN, CDR2 SYGVQD (reference sequence). The junction had 5 bases not matched to a gene; V was cut back by 3 bases and J by 7 bases.